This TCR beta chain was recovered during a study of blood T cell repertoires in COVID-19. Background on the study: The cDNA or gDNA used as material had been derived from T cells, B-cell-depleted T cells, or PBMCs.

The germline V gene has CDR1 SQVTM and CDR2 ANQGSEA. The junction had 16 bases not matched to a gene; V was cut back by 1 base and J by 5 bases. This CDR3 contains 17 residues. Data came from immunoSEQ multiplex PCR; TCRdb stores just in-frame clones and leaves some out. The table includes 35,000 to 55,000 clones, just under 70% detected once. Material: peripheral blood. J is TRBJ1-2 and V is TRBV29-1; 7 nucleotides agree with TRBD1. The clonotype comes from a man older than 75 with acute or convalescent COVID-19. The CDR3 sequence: CSVEGGRGSIGGYGYTF. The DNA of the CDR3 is TGCAGCGTTGAAGGGGGCAGGGGGTCTATTGGTGGTTATGGCTACACCTTC. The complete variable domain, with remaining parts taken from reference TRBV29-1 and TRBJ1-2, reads SAVISQKPSRDICQRGTSLTIQCQVDSQVTMMFWYRQQPGQSLTLIATANQGSEATYESGFVIDKFPISRPNLTFSTLTVSNMSPEDSSIYLCSVEGGRGSIGGYGYTFGSGTRLTVV.